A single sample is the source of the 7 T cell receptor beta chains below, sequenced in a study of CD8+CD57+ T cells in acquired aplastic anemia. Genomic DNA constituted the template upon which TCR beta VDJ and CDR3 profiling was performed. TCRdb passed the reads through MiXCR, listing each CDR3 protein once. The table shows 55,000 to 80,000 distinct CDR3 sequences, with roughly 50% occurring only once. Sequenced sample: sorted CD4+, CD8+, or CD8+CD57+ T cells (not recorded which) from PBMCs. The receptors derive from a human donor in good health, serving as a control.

CDR3 in amino acids: CASSVGGSPYEQYF. The CDR3 region has the DNA TGTGCCAGCAGCGTAGGAGGCTCCCCCTACGAGCAGTACTTC. The chain is built from TRBV9 and TRBJ2-7; D gene uncertain. CDR3 length: 14 amino acids. Germline V gene data show CDR1 as SGDLS and CDR2 as YYNGEE. V was clipped by 0 bases and J by 2 bases, with 9 bases between them.

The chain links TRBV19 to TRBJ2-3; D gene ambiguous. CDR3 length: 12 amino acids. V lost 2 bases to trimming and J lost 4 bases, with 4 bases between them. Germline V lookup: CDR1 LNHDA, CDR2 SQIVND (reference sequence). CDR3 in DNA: TGTGCCAGTAGTATAACGCCAGATACGCAGTATTTT. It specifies CASSITPDTQYF.

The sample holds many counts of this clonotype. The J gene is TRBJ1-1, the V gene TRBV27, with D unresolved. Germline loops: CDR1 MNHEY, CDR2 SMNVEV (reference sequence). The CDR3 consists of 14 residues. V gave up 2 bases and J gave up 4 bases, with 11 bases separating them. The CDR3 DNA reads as TGTGCCAGCAGTTTAGACGGACGCGGCACTGAAGCTTTCTTT. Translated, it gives CASSLDGRGTEAFF.

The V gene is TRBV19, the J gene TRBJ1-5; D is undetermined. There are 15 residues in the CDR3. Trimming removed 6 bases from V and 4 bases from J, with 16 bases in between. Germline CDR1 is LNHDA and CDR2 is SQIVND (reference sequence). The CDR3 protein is CASSRWSTGNQPQHF. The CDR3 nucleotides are TGTGCCAGTAGCCGATGGTCCACTGGGAATCAGCCCCAGCATTTT.

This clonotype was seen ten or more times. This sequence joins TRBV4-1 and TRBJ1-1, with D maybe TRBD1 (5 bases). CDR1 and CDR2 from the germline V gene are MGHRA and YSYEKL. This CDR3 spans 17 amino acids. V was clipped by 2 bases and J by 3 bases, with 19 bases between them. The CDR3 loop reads CASSQRHFQGLDTEAFF. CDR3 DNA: TGCGCCAGCAGCCAACGACACTTTCAGGGTTTGGACACTGAAGCTTTCTTT.

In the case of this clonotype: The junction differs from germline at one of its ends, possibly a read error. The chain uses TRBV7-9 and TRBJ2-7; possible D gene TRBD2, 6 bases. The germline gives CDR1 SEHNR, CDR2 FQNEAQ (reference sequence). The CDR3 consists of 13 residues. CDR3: CASSHTLSSERYF. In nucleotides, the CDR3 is TGTGCCAGCAGCCACACACTATCTAGCGAGCGGTACTTC.

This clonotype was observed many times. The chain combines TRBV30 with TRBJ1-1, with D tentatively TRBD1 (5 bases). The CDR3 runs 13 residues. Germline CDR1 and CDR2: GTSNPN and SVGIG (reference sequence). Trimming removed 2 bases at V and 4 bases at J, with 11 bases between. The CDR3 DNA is TGTGCCTGGAGTCTGCTGAGGGGCACTGAAGCTTTCTTT. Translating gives CAWSLLRGTEAFF.